Listed below are T cell receptor beta chains from one sample, sequenced in a study of STAT5B mutations in CD4+ large granular lymphocyte leukemia. Some clones are missing from TCRdb's copy, which holds only in-frame ones; the method was immunoSEQ multiplex PCR. The sample lists 40,000 to 45,000 clones, about 81% seen once, with approximately 0.33% in the top ten. The material sequenced was CD4+ T cells from blood buffy coats. The receptors come from a human donor in good health. The CDR3 runs from the conserved cysteine through the conserved F or W. A D gene is named only where the DNA matches it firmly. Only part of the rows carry a size: once, few, many, or a class if the clone is expanded.

len: 15; v_gene: TRBV28; j_gene: TRBJ2-5; d_gene: -; abundance: -; CDR3nt: TGTGCCAGCAGTAGACCCCCCGGCGTAGGGGAGACCCAGTACTTC; CDR3aa: CASSRPPGVGETQYF
len: 15; v_gene: TRBV2; j_gene: TRBJ1-2; d_gene: TRBD1; abundance: -; CDR3nt: TGTGCCAGCAGTCCGTCGACAGGGATAAGTGGTGGCTACACCTTC; CDR3aa: CASSPSTGISGGYTF
len: 15; v_gene: TRBV6-5; j_gene: TRBJ1-1; d_gene: -; abundance: -; CDR3nt: TGTGCCAGCAGTTACTCGAGACAGATGAACACTGAAGCTTTCTTT; CDR3aa: CASSYSRQMNTEAFF
len: 15; v_gene: TRBV28; j_gene: TRBJ1-2; d_gene: -; abundance: -; CDR3nt: TGTGCCAGCAGTTTATCGGGCAGGACAACCTATGGCTACACCTTC; CDR3aa: CASSLSGRTTYGYTF
len: 13; v_gene: TRBV28; j_gene: TRBJ1-1; d_gene: -; abundance: -; CDR3nt: TGTGCCAGCACTGGGTATTTGGCCACTGAAGCTTTCTTT; CDR3aa: CASTGYLATEAFF
len: 18; v_gene: TRBV23-1; j_gene: TRBJ2-1; d_gene: TRBD2; abundance: -; CDR3nt: TGCGCCAGCACCTCCCCGGGACTAGCGGGAGTTATGTGCGATGAGCAGTTCTTC; CDR3aa: CASTSPGLAGVMCDEQFF
len: 13; v_gene: TRBV6-4; j_gene: TRBJ1-2; d_gene: -; abundance: once; CDR3nt: TGTGCCAGCAGTGACTCAAACAACTATGGCTACACCTTC; CDR3aa: CASSDSNNYGYTF
len: 13; v_gene: TRBV6-5; j_gene: TRBJ1-4; d_gene: TRBD1; abundance: -; CDR3nt: TGTGCCAGCGGAAGGACAGGGGTTGAAAAACTGTTTTTT; CDR3aa: CASGRTGVEKLFF
len: 15; v_gene: TRBV9; j_gene: TRBJ1-6; d_gene: -; abundance: few; CDR3nt: TGTGCCAGCAGCGTAACCTCGGATAATAATTCACCCCTCCACTTT; CDR3aa: CASSVTSDNNSPLHF
len: 16; v_gene: TRBV5-1; j_gene: TRBJ2-3; d_gene: -; abundance: -; CDR3nt: TGCGCCAGCAGCCCTCCCCTCCGAGACTCCAAAGATACGCAGTATTTT; CDR3aa: CASSPPLRDSKDTQYF
len: 16; v_gene: TRBV6-1; j_gene: TRBJ1-5; d_gene: TRBD1; abundance: -; CDR3nt: TGTGCCAGCAGTGCCCAGGGGGGGGAGAACAATCAGCCCCAGCATTTT; CDR3aa: CASSAQGGENNQPQHF
len: 15; v_gene: TRBV5-4; j_gene: TRBJ1-4; d_gene: TRBD1; abundance: -; CDR3nt: TGTGCCAGCAGCAGGGGACAGATCGAGGGGGAAAAACTGTTTTTT; CDR3aa: CASSRGQIEGEKLFF
len: 11; v_gene: TRBV20-1; j_gene: TRBJ2-1; d_gene: -; abundance: -; CDR3nt: TGCAGCTCCGGCAAAAACAATGAGCAGTTCTTC; CDR3aa: CSSGKNNEQFF
len: 14; v_gene: TRBV4-1; j_gene: TRBJ1-5; d_gene: TRBD1; abundance: -; CDR3nt: TGCGCCAGCAGCCGACAGGGGGCAGGTGAGCCCCAGCATTTT; CDR3aa: CASSRQGAGEPQHF
len: 12; v_gene: TRBV10-1; j_gene: TRBJ1-5; d_gene: -; abundance: few; CDR3nt: TGCGCCAGCAGTGAGTCCGGGCAGCCCCAGCATTTT; CDR3aa: CASSESGQPQHF
len: 13; v_gene: TRBV6-1; j_gene: TRBJ1-5; d_gene: -; abundance: -; CDR3nt: TGTGCCACCTTAAGGGAGGGCAATCAGCCCCAGCATTTT; CDR3aa: CATLREGNQPQHF
len: 15; v_gene: TRBV11-2; j_gene: TRBJ1-1; d_gene: -; abundance: -; CDR3nt: TGTGCCAGCAGCTCAAAGACAGCTTTGAGCACTGAAGCTTTCTTT; CDR3aa: CASSSKTALSTEAFF
len: 14; v_gene: TRBV11-2; j_gene: TRBJ1-1; d_gene: TRBD1; abundance: once; CDR3nt: TGTGCCAGCAGCCCACAGGGGATTAACACTGAAGCTTTCTTT; CDR3aa: CASSPQGINTEAFF
len: 15; v_gene: TRBV30; j_gene: TRBJ1-1; d_gene: -; abundance: few; CDR3nt: TGTGCCTGGAGTGTACGTGGGGTGACGAACACTGAAGCTTTCTTT; CDR3aa: CAWSVRGVTNTEAFF
len: 13; v_gene: TRBV28; j_gene: TRBJ1-1; d_gene: -; abundance: -; CDR3nt: TGTGCCAGCAGGACACAGGTGAACACTGAAGCTTTCTTT; CDR3aa: CASRTQVNTEAFF
len: 15; v_gene: TRBV9; j_gene: TRBJ2-1; d_gene: -; abundance: -; CDR3nt: TGTGCCAGCAGCCCGCAAAGCGAGATGTTGGGTGAGCAGTTCTTC; CDR3aa: CASSPQSEMLGEQFF
len: 16; v_gene: TRBV5-6; j_gene: TRBJ1-2; d_gene: -; abundance: once; CDR3nt: TGTGCCAGCAGCTTGGGTTCCGTGGTTGGGGTGTGGGGCTACACCTTC; CDR3aa: CASSLGSVVGVWGYTF
len: 15; v_gene: TRBV7-8; j_gene: TRBJ2-2; d_gene: -; abundance: -; CDR3nt: TGTGCCAGCAGCTTAGCTAGCGCGAACACCGGGGAGCTGTTTTTT; CDR3aa: CASSLASANTGELFF
len: 15; v_gene: TRBV7-2; j_gene: TRBJ1-2; d_gene: -; abundance: -; CDR3nt: TGTGCCAGCAGCTTATACGAAGGTCCAGGCTATGGCTACACCTTC; CDR3aa: CASSLYEGPGYGYTF
len: 17; v_gene: TRBV18; j_gene: TRBJ2-3; d_gene: TRBD2; abundance: -; CDR3nt: TGTGCCAGCTCACCACCGCGGGGGACTAGCGGCACAGATACGCAGTATTTT; CDR3aa: CASSPPRGTSGTDTQYF
len: 16; v_gene: TRBV6-5; j_gene: TRBJ2-1; d_gene: -; abundance: once; CDR3nt: TGTGCCAGCAGTTACGACCCCATAAGCTCCTACAATGAGCAGTTCTTC; CDR3aa: CASSYDPISSYNEQFF
len: 16; v_gene: TRBV9; j_gene: TRBJ2-7; d_gene: TRBD2; abundance: -; CDR3nt: TGTGCCAGCAGTCCTAGACTAGCGGGGGGGTACTACGAGCAGTACTTC; CDR3aa: CASSPRLAGGYYEQYF
len: 17; v_gene: TRBV7-9; j_gene: TRBJ2-4; d_gene: TRBD2; abundance: -; CDR3nt: TGTGCCAGCAGCTTAGCGTGGCGGGGGGTAGCCAAAAACATTCAGTACTTC; CDR3aa: CASSLAWRGVAKNIQYF
len: 15; v_gene: TRBV28; j_gene: TRBJ2-7; d_gene: -; abundance: -; CDR3nt: TGTGCCAGCAGCCCAGGAGGGACAGTCACCTACGAGCAGTACTTC; CDR3aa: CASSPGGTVTYEQYF
len: 15; v_gene: TRBV25-1; j_gene: TRBJ2-2; d_gene: TRBD1; abundance: -; CDR3nt: TGTGCCAGCAGTGATACAGGGGGCATCACCGGGGAGCTGTTTTTT; CDR3aa: CASSDTGGITGELFF
len: 15; v_gene: TRBV6-1; j_gene: TRBJ2-2; d_gene: -; abundance: once; CDR3nt: TGTGCCAGCAGTACCGCTAGCGTGAACACCGGGGAGCTGTTTTTT; CDR3aa: CASSTASVNTGELFF
len: 15; v_gene: TRBV7-2; j_gene: TRBJ1-5; d_gene: -; abundance: few; CDR3nt: TGTGCCAGCAGCTTAGCGTTGGGCATGGGTCAGCCCCAGCATTTT; CDR3aa: CASSLALGMGQPQHF
len: 14; v_gene: TRBV5-4; j_gene: TRBJ1-2; d_gene: -; abundance: -; CDR3nt: TGTGCCAGCAGCTTGCAGGGCAGGGACTATGGCTACACCTTC; CDR3aa: CASSLQGRDYGYTF
len: 14; v_gene: TRBV28; j_gene: TRBJ1-2; d_gene: -; abundance: -; CDR3nt: TGTGCCAGCAGTTCCGGGACGACTCCCTATGGCTACACCTTC; CDR3aa: CASSSGTTPYGYTF
len: 14; v_gene: TRBV30; j_gene: TRBJ1-5; d_gene: -; abundance: few; CDR3nt: TGTGCCTGGAGTTGGACACTCTCACATCAGCCCCAGCATTTT; CDR3aa: CAWSWTLSHQPQHF